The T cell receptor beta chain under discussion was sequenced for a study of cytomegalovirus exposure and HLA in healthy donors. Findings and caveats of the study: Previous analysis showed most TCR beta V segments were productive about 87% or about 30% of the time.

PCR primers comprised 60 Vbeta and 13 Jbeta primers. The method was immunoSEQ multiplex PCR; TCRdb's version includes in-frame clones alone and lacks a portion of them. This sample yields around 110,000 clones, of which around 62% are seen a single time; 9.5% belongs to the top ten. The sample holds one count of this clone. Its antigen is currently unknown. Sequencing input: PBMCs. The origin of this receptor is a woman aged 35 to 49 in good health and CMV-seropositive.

The CDR3 region has the DNA TGTGCCAGCAGCTTATCTGGGGGGGCTAATGAAAAACTGTTTTTT. Its protein is CASSLSGGANEKLFF. This chain uses TRBV7-9 with TRBJ1-4; maybe TRBD1 (5 bases). Germline-derived CDR1 and CDR2 are SEHNR and FQNEAQ (reference sequence). V was cut by 2 bases and J by 3 bases, with 10 bases left in between. The CDR3 has 15 amino acids.